The 2 T cell receptor beta chains given below trace back to one sample, sequenced in a study of human T cells and chemical hapten exposure. Time point specified: pre-sensitization, week 0. As to treatment: therapeutic diphenylcyclopropenone sensitization with weekly scalp DPC. TCRdb re-called the RACE reads through MiXCR, storing one row per CDR3 protein. This repertoire shows 250,000 or so distinct CDR3 sequences, approximately 8.4% found once; its top ten account for 2% to 2.5%. The source was whole blood, collected in connection with sensitization to the hapten diphenylcyclopropenone (DPC). Receptor source: a woman in her forties with alopecia areata. Some clones in this sample may be carry-over from other donors' samples.

This clonotype was seen at least ten times. This chain joins TRBV28 and TRBJ2-7; D remains ambiguous. Germline loops: CDR1 MDHEN, CDR2 SYDVKM. The V end was cut by 1 base, the J end by 5 bases, with 9 bases between. The CDR3 runs to 13 residues. The CDR3 region has the DNA TGTGCCAGCAGTTTATTTAGAGTAGACGAGCAGTACTTC. Amino acids: CASSLFRVDEQYF.

This clonotype showed up many times. J is TRBJ2-3 and V is TRBV4-2, with D possibly TRBD2 on 6 matching bases. Germline V gives CDR1 LGHNA, CDR2 YNFKEQ. Trimming removed 0 bases from V and 3 bases from J, with 13 bases in between. This CDR3 has 16 residues. CDR3 DNA sequence: TGTGCCAGCAGCCAAGAAGGTGCGGGGACTACAGATACGCAGTATTTT. Translating it yields CASSQEGAGTTDTQYF.